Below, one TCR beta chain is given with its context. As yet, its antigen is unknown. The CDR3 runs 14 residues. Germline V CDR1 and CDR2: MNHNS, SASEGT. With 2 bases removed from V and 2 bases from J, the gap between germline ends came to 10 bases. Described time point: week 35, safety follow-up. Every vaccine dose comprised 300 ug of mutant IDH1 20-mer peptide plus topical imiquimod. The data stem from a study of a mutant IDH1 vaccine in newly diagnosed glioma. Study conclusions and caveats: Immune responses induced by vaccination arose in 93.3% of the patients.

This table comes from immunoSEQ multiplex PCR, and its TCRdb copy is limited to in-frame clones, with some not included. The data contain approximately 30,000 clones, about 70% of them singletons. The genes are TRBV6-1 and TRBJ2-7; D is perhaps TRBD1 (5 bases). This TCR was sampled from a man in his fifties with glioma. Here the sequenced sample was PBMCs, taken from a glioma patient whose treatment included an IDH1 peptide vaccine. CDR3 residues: CASSELVGPYEQYF. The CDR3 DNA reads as TGTGCCAGCAGTGAACTGGTGGGGCCCTACGAGCAGTACTTC.